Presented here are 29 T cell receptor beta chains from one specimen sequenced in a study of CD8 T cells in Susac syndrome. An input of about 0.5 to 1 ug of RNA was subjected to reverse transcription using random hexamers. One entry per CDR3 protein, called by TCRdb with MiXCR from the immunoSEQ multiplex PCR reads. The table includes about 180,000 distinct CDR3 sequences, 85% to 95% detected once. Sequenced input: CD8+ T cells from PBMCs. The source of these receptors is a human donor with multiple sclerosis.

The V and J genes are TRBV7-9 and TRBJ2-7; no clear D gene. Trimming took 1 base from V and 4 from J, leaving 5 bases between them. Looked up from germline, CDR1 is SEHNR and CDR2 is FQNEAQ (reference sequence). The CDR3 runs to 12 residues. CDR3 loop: CASSLEWYEQYF. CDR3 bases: TGTGCCAGCAGCTTAGAATGGTACGAGCAGTACTTC.

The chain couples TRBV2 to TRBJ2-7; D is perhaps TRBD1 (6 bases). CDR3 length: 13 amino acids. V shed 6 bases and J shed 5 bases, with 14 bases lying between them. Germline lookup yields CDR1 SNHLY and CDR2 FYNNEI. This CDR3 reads CASRDSERDEQYF. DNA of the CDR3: TGTGCCAGCAGGGACAGCGAACGCGACGAGCAGTACTTC.

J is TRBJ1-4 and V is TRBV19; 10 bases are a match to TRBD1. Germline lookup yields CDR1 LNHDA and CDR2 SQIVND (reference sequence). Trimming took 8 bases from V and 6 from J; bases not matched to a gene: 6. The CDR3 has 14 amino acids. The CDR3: CASYPGTGDEKLFF. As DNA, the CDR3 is TGTGCCAGTTACCCCGGGACAGGGGATGAAAAACTGTTTTTT.

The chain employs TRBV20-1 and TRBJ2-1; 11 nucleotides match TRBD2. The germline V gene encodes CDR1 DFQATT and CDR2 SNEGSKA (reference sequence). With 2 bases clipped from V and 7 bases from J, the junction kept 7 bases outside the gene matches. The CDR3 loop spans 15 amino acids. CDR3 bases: TGCAGTGCTAGACTAGCGGGGGGCATAGGGAATGAGCAGTTCTTC. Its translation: CSARLAGGIGNEQFF.

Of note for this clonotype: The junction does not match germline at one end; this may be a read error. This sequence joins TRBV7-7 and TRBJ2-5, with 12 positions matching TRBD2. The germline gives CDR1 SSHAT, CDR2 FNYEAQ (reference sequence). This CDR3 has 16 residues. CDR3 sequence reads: CASSVLAGGPGETQYF. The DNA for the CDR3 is TGTGCTAGCAGTGTCCTAGCGGGAGGGCCGGGAGAGACCCAGTACTTC.

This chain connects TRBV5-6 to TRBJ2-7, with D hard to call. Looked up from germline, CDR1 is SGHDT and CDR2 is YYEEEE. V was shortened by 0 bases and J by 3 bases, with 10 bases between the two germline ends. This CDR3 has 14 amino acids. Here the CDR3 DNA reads TGTGCCAGCAGCTTGGAGGCCGTAGACTACGAGCAGTACTTC. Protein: CASSLEAVDYEQYF.

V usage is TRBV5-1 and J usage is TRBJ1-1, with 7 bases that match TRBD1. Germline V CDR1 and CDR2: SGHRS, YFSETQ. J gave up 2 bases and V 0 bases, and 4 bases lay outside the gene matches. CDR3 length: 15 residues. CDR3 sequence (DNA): TGCGCCAGCAGCTTGGTGGGACAGCAAAACACTGAAGCTTTCTTT. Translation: CASSLVGQQNTEAFF. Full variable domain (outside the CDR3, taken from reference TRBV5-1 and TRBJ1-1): KAGVTQTPRYLIKTRGQQVTLSCSPISGHRSVSWYQQTPGQGLQFLFEYFSETQRNKGNFPGRFSGRQFSNSRSEMNVSTLELGDSALYLCASSLVGQQNTEAFFGQGTRLTVV.

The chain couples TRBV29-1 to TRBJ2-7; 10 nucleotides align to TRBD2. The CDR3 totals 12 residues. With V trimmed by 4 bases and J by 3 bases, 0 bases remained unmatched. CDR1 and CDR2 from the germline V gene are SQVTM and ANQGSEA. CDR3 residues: CSVGTSGYEQYF. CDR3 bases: TGCAGCGTTGGGACTAGCGGCTACGAGCAGTACTTC.

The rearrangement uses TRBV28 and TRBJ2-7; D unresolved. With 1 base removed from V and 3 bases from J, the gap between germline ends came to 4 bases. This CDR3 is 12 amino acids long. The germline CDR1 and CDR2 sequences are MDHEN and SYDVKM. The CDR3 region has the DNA TGTGCCAGCAGTTTATTTGGCTACGAGCAGTACTTC. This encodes CASSLFGYEQYF.

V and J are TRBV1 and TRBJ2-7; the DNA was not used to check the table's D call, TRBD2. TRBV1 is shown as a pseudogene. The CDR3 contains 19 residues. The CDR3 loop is CTSSQPTLSGGTSTYEQYF. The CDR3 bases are TGCACCAGCAGCCAACCAACCCTCAGCGGGGGGACCTCAACCTACGAGCAGTACTTC.

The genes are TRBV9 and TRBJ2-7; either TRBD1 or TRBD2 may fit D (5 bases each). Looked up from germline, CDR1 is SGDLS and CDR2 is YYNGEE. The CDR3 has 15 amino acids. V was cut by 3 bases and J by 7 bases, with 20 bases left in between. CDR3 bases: TGTGCCAGCAGCGCATGGGACCGCGGGCTAGGGGAGCAGTACTTC. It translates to CASSAWDRGLGEQYF.

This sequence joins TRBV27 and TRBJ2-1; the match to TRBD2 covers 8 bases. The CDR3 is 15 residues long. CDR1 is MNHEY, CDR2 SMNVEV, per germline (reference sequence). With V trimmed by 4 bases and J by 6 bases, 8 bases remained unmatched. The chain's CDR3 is CASSSVAGSPNEQFF. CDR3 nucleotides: TGTGCCAGCAGTTCTGTAGCGGGATCCCCCAATGAGCAGTTCTTC.

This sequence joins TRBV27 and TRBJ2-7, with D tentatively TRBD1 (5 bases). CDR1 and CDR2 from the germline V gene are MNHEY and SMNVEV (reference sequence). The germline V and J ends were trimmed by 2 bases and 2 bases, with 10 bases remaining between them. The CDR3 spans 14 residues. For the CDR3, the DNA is TGTGCCAGCAGTTTAGTGGGGCGGACCTACGAGCAGTACTTC. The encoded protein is CASSLVGRTYEQYF.

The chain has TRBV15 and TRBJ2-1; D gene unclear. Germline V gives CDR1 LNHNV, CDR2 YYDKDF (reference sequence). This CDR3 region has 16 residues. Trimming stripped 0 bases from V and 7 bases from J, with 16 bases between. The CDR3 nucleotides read TGTGCCACCAGCAGAGATGTAGTGGGGATGTTTAATGAGCAGTTCTTC. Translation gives CATSRDVVGMFNEQFF.

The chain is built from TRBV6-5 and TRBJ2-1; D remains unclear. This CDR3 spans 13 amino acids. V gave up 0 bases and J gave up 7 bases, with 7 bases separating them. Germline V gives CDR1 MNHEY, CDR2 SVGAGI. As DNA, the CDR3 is TGTGCCAGCAGTTACTCGATGGGTAATGAGCAGTTCTTC. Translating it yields CASSYSMGNEQFF.

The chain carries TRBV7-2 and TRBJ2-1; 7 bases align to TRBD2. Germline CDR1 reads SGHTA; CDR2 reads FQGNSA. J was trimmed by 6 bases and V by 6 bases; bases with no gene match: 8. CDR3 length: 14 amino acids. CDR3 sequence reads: CASRMGGLVNEQFF. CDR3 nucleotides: TGTGCCAGCAGGATGGGAGGACTAGTCAATGAGCAGTTCTTC.

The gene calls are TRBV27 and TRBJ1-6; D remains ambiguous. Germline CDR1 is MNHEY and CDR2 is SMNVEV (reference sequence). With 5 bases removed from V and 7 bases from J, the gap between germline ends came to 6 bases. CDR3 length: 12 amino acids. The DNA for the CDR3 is TGTGCCAGCAGTAGGCCCAATTCACCCCTCCACTTT. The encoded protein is CASSRPNSPLHF.

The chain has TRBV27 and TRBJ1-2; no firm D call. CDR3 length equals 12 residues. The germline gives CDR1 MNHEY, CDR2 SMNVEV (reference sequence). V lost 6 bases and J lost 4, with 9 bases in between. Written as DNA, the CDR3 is TGTGCCAGCAGCGCAAACAGCTATGGCTACACCTTC. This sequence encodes CASSANSYGYTF.

For the CDR3, the DNA is TGCGCCAGCAGCCCAAAGGGGGCTATGAACACTGAAGCTTTCTTT. Residues: CASSPKGAMNTEAFF. This chain joins TRBV5-1 and TRBJ1-1; the match to TRBD1 covers 7 bases. In germline, CDR1 is SGHRS, CDR2 YFSETQ. The CDR3 has 15 amino acids. Trimming removed 4 bases from V and 0 bases from J; junction bases left unmatched: 6.

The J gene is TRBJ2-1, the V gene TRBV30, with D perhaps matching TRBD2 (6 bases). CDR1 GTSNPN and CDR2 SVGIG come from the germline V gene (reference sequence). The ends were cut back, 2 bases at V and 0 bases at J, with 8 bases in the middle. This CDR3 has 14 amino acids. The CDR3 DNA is TGTGCCTGGAGTCTAGCGAGCTCCTACAATGAGCAGTTCTTC. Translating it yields CAWSLASSYNEQFF. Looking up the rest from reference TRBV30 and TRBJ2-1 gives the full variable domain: SQTIHQWPATLVQPVGSPLSLECTVEGTSNPNLYWYRQAAGRGLQLLFYSVGIGQISSEVPQNLSASRPQDRQFILSSKKLLLSDSGFYLCAWSLASSYNEQFFGPGTRLTVL.

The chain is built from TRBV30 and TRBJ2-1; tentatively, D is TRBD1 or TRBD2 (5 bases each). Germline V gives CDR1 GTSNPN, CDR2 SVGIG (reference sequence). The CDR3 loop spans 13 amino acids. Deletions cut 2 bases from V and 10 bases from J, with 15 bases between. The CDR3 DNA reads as TGTGCCTGGAGTCCCCGGGACCGGAGGGAGCAGTTCTTC. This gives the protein CAWSPRDRREQFF. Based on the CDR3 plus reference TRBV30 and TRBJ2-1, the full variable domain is SQTIHQWPATLVQPVGSPLSLECTVEGTSNPNLYWYRQAAGRGLQLLFYSVGIGQISSEVPQNLSASRPQDRQFILSSKKLLLSDSGFYLCAWSPRDRREQFFGPGTRLTVL.

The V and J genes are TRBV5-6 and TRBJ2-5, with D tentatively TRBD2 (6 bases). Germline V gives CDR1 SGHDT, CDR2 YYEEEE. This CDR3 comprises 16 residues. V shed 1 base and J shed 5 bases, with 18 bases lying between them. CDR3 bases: TGTGCCAGCAGCTTGCTTCCGATTGGGAGGAGGGAGACCCAGTACTTC. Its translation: CASSLLPIGRRETQYF.

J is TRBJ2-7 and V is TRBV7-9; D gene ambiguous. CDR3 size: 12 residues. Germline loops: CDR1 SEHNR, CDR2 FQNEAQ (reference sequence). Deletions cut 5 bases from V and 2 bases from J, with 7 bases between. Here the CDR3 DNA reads TGTGCCAGCAGCGGGTTAGCCTACGAGCAGTACTTC. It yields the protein CASSGLAYEQYF. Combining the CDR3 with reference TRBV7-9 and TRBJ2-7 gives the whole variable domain DTGVSQNPRHKITKRGQNVTFRCDPISEHNRLYWYRQTLGQGPEFLTYFQNEAQLEKSRLLSDRFSAERPKGSFSTLEIQRTEQGDSAMYLCASSGLAYEQYFGPGTRLTVT.

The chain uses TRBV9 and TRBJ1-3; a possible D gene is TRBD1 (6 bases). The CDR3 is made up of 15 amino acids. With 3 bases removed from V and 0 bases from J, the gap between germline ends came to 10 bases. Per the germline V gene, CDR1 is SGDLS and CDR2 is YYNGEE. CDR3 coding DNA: TGTGCCAGCAGCGCCGGGGGCCCCTCTGGAAACACCATATATTTT. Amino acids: CASSAGGPSGNTIYF.

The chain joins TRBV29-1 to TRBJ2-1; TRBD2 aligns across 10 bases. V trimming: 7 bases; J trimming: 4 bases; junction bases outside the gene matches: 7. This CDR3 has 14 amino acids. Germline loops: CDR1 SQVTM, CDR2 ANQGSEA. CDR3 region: CSGGELAGYNEQFF. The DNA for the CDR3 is TGCAGCGGGGGAGAACTAGCGGGATACAATGAGCAGTTCTTC.

CDR3 region: CASSLGDLEQYF. In DNA form, the CDR3 reads TGTGCCAGCAGCTTGGGGGACCTCGAGCAGTACTTC. This chain links TRBV5-6 with TRBJ2-7; D is tentatively TRBD1 or TRBD2 (5 bases each). Germline lookup yields CDR1 SGHDT and CDR2 YYEEEE. The CDR3 spans 12 residues. The V end lost 0 bases, the J end lost 6 bases, and 7 bases lay between the germline ends.

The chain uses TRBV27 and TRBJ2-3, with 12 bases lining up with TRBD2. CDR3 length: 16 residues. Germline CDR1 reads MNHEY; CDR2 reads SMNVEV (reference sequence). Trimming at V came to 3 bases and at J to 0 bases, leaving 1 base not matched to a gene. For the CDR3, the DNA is TGTGCCAGCAGTTTTGGGACTAGCGGGAGCACAGATACGCAGTATTTT. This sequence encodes CASSFGTSGSTDTQYF.

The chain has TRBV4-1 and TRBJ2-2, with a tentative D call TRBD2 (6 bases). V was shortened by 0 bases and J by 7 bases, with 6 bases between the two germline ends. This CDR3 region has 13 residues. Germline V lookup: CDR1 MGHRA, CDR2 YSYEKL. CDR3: CASSQDGGGELFF. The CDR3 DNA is TGCGCCAGCAGCCAAGACGGGGGCGGGGAGCTGTTTTTT.

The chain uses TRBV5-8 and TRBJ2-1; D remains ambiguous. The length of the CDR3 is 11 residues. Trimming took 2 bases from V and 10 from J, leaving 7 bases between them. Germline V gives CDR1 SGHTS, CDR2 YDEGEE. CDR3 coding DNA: TGTGCCAGCAGCTTTGGAACAGAGCAGTTCTTC. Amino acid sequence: CASSFGTEQFF.